The next 17 T cell receptor beta chains were all read from a single sample in a study of shared clonotypes between healthy human individuals. Profiling relied on immunoSEQ multiplex PCR, and the TCRdb table lists in-frame clones only, not all of them. The repertoire includes about 730,000 clones, about two thirds of them detected once, and approximately 1.8% sits in the top ten. What was sequenced was memory CD4+ T cells sorted from blood. Subset of the sample: CD45RA-negative fraction. Receptors were obtained from a woman younger than 45 in good health.

The V call is TRBV7-3, the J call TRBJ2-1, with D possibly TRBD2 on 6 matching bases. Germline-derived CDR1 and CDR2 are SGHTA and FQGTGA. The length of the CDR3 is 14 residues. Trimming cost V 4 bases and J 5 bases, with 12 bases left between them. The DNA of the CDR3 is TGTGCCAGCAGCTCCGGGACTGGTCACAATGAGCAGTTCTTC. Its protein is CASSSGTGHNEQFF.

The gene calls are TRBV10-3 and TRBJ2-1; D is undetermined. The CDR3 loop spans 13 amino acids. The V end was cut by 0 bases, the J end by 9 bases, with 9 bases between. The germline V gene encodes CDR1 ENHRY and CDR2 SYGVKD. The CDR3 reads CAISESTVIEQFF. DNA for the CDR3: TGTGCCATCAGTGAGTCGACGGTGATTGAGCAGTTCTTC.

This clone was seen a few times. The gene calls are TRBV5-4 and TRBJ1-1, with 11 bases fitting TRBD1. The CDR3 has 16 amino acids. CDR1 and CDR2 (germline): SGHNT, YYREEE (reference sequence). Unmatched junction bases numbered 7, after V lost 6 bases and J lost 0 bases. The CDR3, as DNA: TGTGCCAGCATGGTGGACAGGGGGCCCTTGAACACTGAAGCTTTCTTT. Translated: CASMVDRGPLNTEAFF.

This clone was counted ten times or more. This chain joins TRBV2 and TRBJ2-5, with D perhaps matching TRBD1 (5 bases). The J call is uncertain, as TRBJ2-7 better fits the DNA end. Germline V gene sequence: CDR1 SNHLY, CDR2 FYNNEI. The CDR3 spans 15 residues. The chain's CDR3 is CASPKTRDVTYEQYF. Here the CDR3 DNA reads TGTGCCAGCCCAAAGACCAGGGATGTCACCTACGAGCAGTACTTC.

This chain links TRBV28 with TRBJ2-7; D is undetermined. From germline, CDR1 is MDHEN and CDR2 SYDVKM. The V end was cut by 5 bases, the J end by 5 bases, with 19 bases between. The length of the CDR3 is 15 residues. CDR3: CASSPLRVLGNEQYF. In DNA form, the CDR3 reads TGTGCCAGCAGTCCCTTAAGGGTCCTTGGGAACGAGCAGTACTTC.

This clone was found many times. The V call is TRBV5-4, the J call TRBJ2-1; tentatively, D is TRBD1 or TRBD2 (6 bases each). V was shortened by 10 bases and J by 8 bases, with 13 bases between the two germline ends. The CDR3 has 11 amino acids. The V gene's germline CDR1 is SGHNT and CDR2 YYREEE (reference sequence). The CDR3 loop is CAGSGGYEQFF. DNA for the CDR3: TGTGCCGGATCCGGGGGCTATGAGCAGTTCTTC. Variable domain in full (rest from reference TRBV5-4 and TRBJ2-1): ETGVTQSPTHLIKTRGQQVTLRCSSQSGHNTVSWYQQALGQGPQFIFQYYREEENGRGNFPPRFSGLQFPNYSSELNVNALELDDSALYLCAGSGGYEQFFGPGTRLTVL.

This rearrangement joins TRBV10-3 to TRBJ1-2; D not certain. The CDR3 totals 15 residues. The germline V gene has CDR1 ENHRY and CDR2 SYGVKD. V lost 0 bases and J lost 2, with 10 bases in between. This chain's CDR3 is CAISESGSENYGYTF. The CDR3 DNA reads as TGTGCCATCAGTGAGTCGGGCAGTGAAAACTATGGCTACACCTTC.

The chain recombines TRBV7-9 with TRBJ2-7; D is unclear. CDR3 length equals 14 residues. The V gene lost 6 bases and the J gene lost 4 bases, with 16 bases spanning the gap. Per germline, CDR1 SEHNR and CDR2 FQNEAQ (reference sequence). The CDR3 DNA follows: TGTGCCAGCAGTTCGACACAGTCTGGGTACGAGCAGTACTTC. It translates to CASSSTQSGYEQYF.

This clone was counted a few times. The rearrangement uses TRBV7-9 and TRBJ2-5; TRBD2 agrees at 8 bases. The germline V gene encodes CDR1 SEHNR and CDR2 FQNEAQ (reference sequence). V shed 2 bases and J 3 bases; nucleotides not matched to a gene: 8. CDR3 length: 16 residues. The DNA for the CDR3 is TGTGCCAGCAGCTTAAGACCCAAACTAGCGGAAGAGACCCAGTACTTC. This translates into CASSLRPKLAEETQYF.

J is TRBJ2-7 and V is TRBV5-1, with D tentatively TRBD1 (5 bases). Germline V gives CDR1 SGHRS, CDR2 YFSETQ. Trimming removed 4 bases at V and 4 bases at J, with 18 bases between. The CDR3 totals 15 residues. The CDR3 sequence is CASSTYMTAKYEQYF. Written as DNA, the CDR3 is TGCGCCAGCAGCACCTACATGACAGCGAAGTACGAGCAGTACTTC.

The rearrangement links TRBV19 to TRBJ2-1; 16 bases align to TRBD2. Germline V gene sequence: CDR1 LNHDA, CDR2 SQIVND (reference sequence). The CDR3 is made up of 17 amino acids. The V gene end was trimmed by 6 bases and the J gene end by 6 bases; junction bases not matched to a gene: 8. The CDR3 DNA is TGTGCCAGTAGCAACCCCGGGACTAGCGGGAGGGCCAATGAGCAGTTCTTC. Translating it yields CASSNPGTSGRANEQFF.

The chain has TRBV6-5 and TRBJ2-7; 8 bases fit TRBD1. The CDR3 runs 14 residues. The germline V gene has CDR1 MNHEY and CDR2 SVGAGI. Trimming at V came to 8 bases and at J to 0 bases, leaving 6 bases not matched to a gene. In nucleotides, the CDR3 is TGTGCCAGCTCTCGGGACAGGAGCTCCTACGAGCAGTACTTC. Translated, it gives CASSRDRSSYEQYF.

The rearrangement links TRBV18 to TRBJ1-4; D unresolved. Trimming cost V 5 bases and J 0 bases, with 4 bases left between them. Germline lookup yields CDR1 KGHSH and CDR2 LQKENI. The CDR3 has 13 residues. CDR3 protein: CASSESTNEKLFF. The CDR3 nucleotides read TGTGCCAGCTCAGAGTCAACTAATGAAAAACTGTTTTTT.

The chain is built from TRBV7-8 and TRBJ2-2; 12 nucleotides agree with TRBD2. Germline-derived CDR1 and CDR2 are SGHVS and FQNEAQ. V shed 4 bases, J shed 5 bases, and the junction held 8 bases outside the gene matches. The CDR3 spans 17 residues. The DNA for the CDR3 is TGTGCCAGCAGCTGGCAGACTAGCGGGAGATCAACCGGGGAGCTGTTTTTT. This codes for CASSWQTSGRSTGELFF.

This rearrangement joins TRBV18 to TRBJ1-5, with D maybe TRBD1 (5 bases). Trimming pared 4 bases from V and 9 bases from J, leaving 13 bases between. Germline CDR1 KGHSH, CDR2 LQKENI. This CDR3 has 13 residues. Written as DNA, the CDR3 is TGTGCCAGCTCACGGGGGTCATCCGGGCCCCAGCATTTT. This sequence encodes CASSRGSSGPQHF.

The rearrangement uses TRBV4-1 and TRBJ1-5; D is uncertain. The CDR3 is made up of 16 amino acids. V was trimmed by 5 bases and J by 7 bases, leaving 21 bases between them. Germline V CDR1 and CDR2: MGHRA, YSYEKL. In DNA, the CDR3 is TGCGCCAGCAGCTACATTACCGGGTCCAAGTCCCAGCCCCAGCATTTT. Translation: CASSYITGSKSQPQHF.

This clone was detected a few times. V and J are TRBV27 and TRBJ2-2; 7 bases agree with TRBD2. The CDR3 runs to 16 residues. CDR1 is MNHEY and CDR2 is SMNVEV in the germline V gene (reference sequence). After removal of 2 bases from V and 3 bases from J, the junction contained 6 bases not matched to a gene. The CDR3, as DNA: TGTGCCAGCAGTTTACGGCCTAGCGGCTACACCGGGGAGCTGTTTTTT. Translation: CASSLRPSGYTGELFF.